The following is a T cell receptor (beta chain) sequence with its context. The data originate from a study of blood T cell repertoires in COVID-19. Study in general: Spain, Italy and the United States supplied samples that represented acute and convalescent COVID-19. Sample material is recorded as cDNA or gDNA derived from T cells, B-cell-depleted T cells, or PBMCs.

Authors' data handling: Nucleated cell counts were estimated from reference gene primer amplification. Clones were sequenced by immunoSEQ multiplex PCR, and TCRdb holds only the in-frame ones, with some missing. Clone size and the V and J calls come from that table; the DNA yielded D and trimming. Of under 150,000 clones listed, 85% are singletons. V gave up 4 bases and J gave up 1 base, with 10 bases separating them. The CDR3 is made up of 14 amino acids. CDR1 SGHTA and CDR2 FQGNSA come from the germline V gene. Sequencing was done on a sample of peripheral blood. This sequence joins TRBV7-2 and TRBJ1-1; D gene unclear. This sequence originates from a human donor in a cohort sampled during active COVID-19. CDR3 DNA: TGTGCCAGCAGCTCCCCGAGGCGGAACACTGAAGCTTTCTTT. Its protein product is CASSSPRRNTEAFF. The variable domain in full, with the rest retrieved from reference TRBV7-2 and TRBJ1-1, is GAGVSQSPSNKVTEKGKDVELRCDPISGHTALYWYRQSLGQGLEFLIYFQGNSAPDKSGLPSDRFSAERTGGSVSTLTIQRTQQEDSAVYLCASSSPRRNTEAFFGQGTRLTVV.